These T cell receptor beta chains were read from a single sample in a study of blood T cells in healthy people across ages. TCRdb re-analysed the 5' RACE reads in MiXCR, keeping a single row per CDR3 protein. The sample consists of 1.5 million to 2 million distinct CDR3 sequences, roughly 50% of them appearing once. The sample comprised blood. These receptors were obtained from a woman between 40 and 50 years old in good health. Both conserved end residues are part of each CDR3. Fields, in order: J gene, clone size, V gene, D gene, CDR3 DNA, CDR3 protein. The D gene is left open where the match is weak. Size is omitted from some rows. Given values are once, few, many or a class for expanded clones.

j_gene: TRBJ2-5
abundance: NA
v_gene: TRBV4-3
d_gene: TRBD2
CDR3nt: TGCGCCAGCAGCCAAGAGGCCGGGAGGAGGCAAGAGACCCAGTACTTC
CDR3aa: CASSQEAGRRQETQYF

j_gene: TRBJ1-2
abundance: few
v_gene: TRBV6-2/TRBV6-3
d_gene: TRBD1
CDR3nt: TGTGATTTGGACAGGGGACTCCATAACTATGGCTACACCTTC
CDR3aa: CDLDRGLHNYGYTF

j_gene: TRBJ2-1
abundance: NA
v_gene: TRBV5-1
d_gene: NA
CDR3nt: TGCGCCAGCAGCTTTGGAGCGCCGCCCTCCAATGAGCAGTTCTTC
CDR3aa: CASSFGAPPSNEQFF

j_gene: TRBJ2-3
abundance: few
v_gene: TRBV7-2
d_gene: NA
CDR3nt: TGTGCCAGCAGCCCAAGGGGTCGAGGGTACACAGATACGCAGTATTTT
CDR3aa: CASSPRGRGYTDTQYF

j_gene: TRBJ2-3
abundance: NA
v_gene: TRBV29-1
d_gene: TRBD1
CDR3nt: TGCAGCGTTCGGGCAGGGGGTTCAGATACGCAGTATTTT
CDR3aa: CSVRAGGSDTQYF

j_gene: TRBJ2-7
abundance: few
v_gene: TRBV12-3/TRBV12-4
d_gene: NA
CDR3nt: TGTGCCAGCAGTCCCCCACCACCGCAGCCCTCTAGTAACGAGCAGTACTTC
CDR3aa: CASSPPPPQPSSNEQYF

j_gene: TRBJ2-1
abundance: once
v_gene: TRBV28
d_gene: NA
CDR3nt: TGTGCCAGCACTACTCAGGGGGGGACACACGACAATGAGCAGTTCTTC
CDR3aa: CASTTQGGTHDNEQFF

j_gene: TRBJ2-1
abundance: NA
v_gene: TRBV7-8
d_gene: TRBD1
CDR3nt: TGTGCCAGCAGCGACCGGGACAGGGGTCACAATGAGCAGTTCTTC
CDR3aa: CASSDRDRGHNEQFF

j_gene: TRBJ2-7
abundance: NA
v_gene: TRBV6-2/TRBV6-3
d_gene: TRBD2
CDR3nt: TGTGCCAGCAGGGGACTAGCGGGGGGTCGCTACGAGCAGTACTTC
CDR3aa: CASRGLAGGRYEQYF

j_gene: TRBJ2-5
abundance: once
v_gene: TRBV11-3
d_gene: TRBD1
CDR3nt: TGTGCCAGCAGCCCCAGACAGGGAATACGGAATGAGCAGTACTTC
CDR3aa: CASSPRQGIRNEQYF

j_gene: TRBJ2-1
abundance: NA
v_gene: TRBV11-3
d_gene: TRBD2
CDR3nt: TGTGCCAGCAGCCCACGACCGGGACTAGCGGGGTGGAATGAGCAGTTCTTC
CDR3aa: CASSPRPGLAGWNEQFF

j_gene: TRBJ2-1
abundance: NA
v_gene: TRBV24-1
d_gene: NA
CDR3nt: TGTGCCACCAGTGACGTGACAGGTTCAGTCCGGGGTGAGCAGTTCTTC
CDR3aa: CATSDVTGSVRGEQFF

j_gene: TRBJ2-5
abundance: NA
v_gene: TRBV6-2/TRBV6-3
d_gene: TRBD2
CDR3nt: TGTGCCAGCAGTTACGAAGCGGGGGGCATCCAAGAGACCCAGTACTTC
CDR3aa: CASSYEAGGIQETQYF

j_gene: TRBJ2-5
abundance: NA
v_gene: TRBV7-2
d_gene: NA
CDR3nt: TGTGCCAGCAGCTCTAGCGGGGACAGGGCGAGGGAGACCCAGTACTTC
CDR3aa: CASSSSGDRARETQYF

j_gene: TRBJ2-7
abundance: NA
v_gene: TRBV9
d_gene: TRBD2
CDR3nt: TGTGCCAGCAGCAGAGCGGGGGATGCCTACGAGCAGTACTTC
CDR3aa: CASSRAGDAYEQYF

j_gene: TRBJ2-3
abundance: NA
v_gene: TRBV9
d_gene: TRBD1
CDR3nt: TGTGCCAGCAGCGTAAGACAGGGAAGGGCGACAGATACGCAGTATTTT
CDR3aa: CASSVRQGRATDTQYF

j_gene: TRBJ2-3
abundance: NA
v_gene: TRBV24-1
d_gene: NA
CDR3nt: TGTGCCACAACTGGACCTTACACAGATACGCAGTATTTT
CDR3aa: CATTGPYTDTQYF

j_gene: TRBJ2-2
abundance: NA
v_gene: TRBV25-1
d_gene: NA
CDR3nt: TGTGCCAGCGCAGGACCCAACACCGGGGAGCTGTTTTTT
CDR3aa: CASAGPNTGELFF

j_gene: TRBJ2-1
abundance: NA
v_gene: TRBV6-5
d_gene: NA
CDR3nt: TGTGCCAGCAGTCCCACGGGGGTTTTCAATGAGCAGTTCTTC
CDR3aa: CASSPTGVFNEQFF

j_gene: TRBJ2-7
abundance: NA
v_gene: TRBV6-1
d_gene: NA
CDR3nt: TGTGCCAGCAGTGAAGCATGGGGTTTGGGTTACGAGCAGTACTTC
CDR3aa: CASSEAWGLGYEQYF

j_gene: TRBJ1-2
abundance: NA
v_gene: TRBV6-1
d_gene: TRBD1
CDR3nt: TGTGCCACCAGAGGGACAGTCATCCCCAACTATGGCTACACCTTC
CDR3aa: CATRGTVIPNYGYTF

j_gene: TRBJ1-1
abundance: NA
v_gene: TRBV19
d_gene: NA
CDR3nt: TGTGCCAGTCTGCGCCCAGGGCTTAATGAAGCTTTCTTT
CDR3aa: CASLRPGLNEAFF

j_gene: TRBJ2-1
abundance: once
v_gene: TRBV28
d_gene: TRBD2
CDR3nt: TGTGCCAGTAGGACCTTAGCGGGGGGGTACTACAATGAGCAGTTCTTC
CDR3aa: CASRTLAGGYYNEQFF

j_gene: TRBJ2-7
abundance: NA
v_gene: TRBV3-1
d_gene: TRBD1
CDR3nt: TGTGCCAGCAGCCAACGTCAGGGGGCCGAGCAGTACTTC
CDR3aa: CASSQRQGAEQYF

j_gene: TRBJ1-6
abundance: NA
v_gene: TRBV12-3/TRBV12-4
d_gene: NA
CDR3nt: TGTGCCAGCAGTTTCTGGGGGGTCTCCTATAATTCACCCCTCCACTTT
CDR3aa: CASSFWGVSYNSPLHF

j_gene: TRBJ1-2
abundance: NA
v_gene: TRBV7-9
d_gene: TRBD1
CDR3nt: TGTGCCAGCAGCTCTCCGGACAGGGGAGGCGGCTACACCTTC
CDR3aa: CASSSPDRGGGYTF

j_gene: TRBJ1-5
abundance: NA
v_gene: TRBV18
d_gene: NA
CDR3nt: TGTGCCAGCTCACCACCCGCAGGTAGCAATCAGCCCCAGCATTTT
CDR3aa: CASSPPAGSNQPQHF

j_gene: TRBJ2-7
abundance: once
v_gene: TRBV28
d_gene: NA
CDR3nt: TGTGCCAGCAGTGCCACAAGACTCCCTCGGCAGTACTTC
CDR3aa: CASSATRLPRQYF

j_gene: TRBJ2-7
abundance: NA
v_gene: TRBV28
d_gene: TRBD2
CDR3nt: TGTGCCAGCAGGGCGGGACTAGCGGGGGCCTCCCAGTACTTC
CDR3aa: CASRAGLAGASQYF

j_gene: TRBJ2-5
abundance: NA
v_gene: TRBV18
d_gene: NA
CDR3nt: TGTGCCAGCGCAATACAAGAGACCCAGTACTTC
CDR3aa: CASAIQETQYF

j_gene: TRBJ1-2
abundance: NA
v_gene: TRBV29-1
d_gene: NA
CDR3nt: TGCAGCGTTGAAATCGATGGGTCCTCGTGGAGGAATGGCTACACCTTC
CDR3aa: CSVEIDGSSWRNGYTF

j_gene: TRBJ2-3
abundance: few
v_gene: TRBV7-6
d_gene: TRBD1
CDR3nt: TGTGCCAGCAGCTTAAGGACAGGGGGTATAAGCACAGATACGCAGTATTTT
CDR3aa: CASSLRTGGISTDTQYF

j_gene: TRBJ2-2
abundance: NA
v_gene: TRBV6-5
d_gene: TRBD1
CDR3nt: TGTGCCAGCAGTTACTCGAGTGACAGGGGAATCGTCGGGGAGCTGTTTTTT
CDR3aa: CASSYSSDRGIVGELFF

j_gene: TRBJ2-7
abundance: NA
v_gene: TRBV7-9
d_gene: NA
CDR3nt: TGTGCCAGCAGCGAAAATAGGGAACTCGAAGTCGAGCAGTACTTC
CDR3aa: CASSENRELEVEQYF

j_gene: TRBJ2-3
abundance: NA
v_gene: TRBV12-3/TRBV12-4
d_gene: NA
CDR3nt: TGTGCCAGCAGAGGGACACACGCGGATACGCAGTATTTT
CDR3aa: CASRGTHADTQYF

j_gene: TRBJ2-1
abundance: NA
v_gene: TRBV29-1
d_gene: TRBD1
CDR3nt: TGCAGCGTTTGGACAGGGTCCAACAATGAGCAGTTCTTC
CDR3aa: CSVWTGSNNEQFF

j_gene: TRBJ1-4
abundance: NA
v_gene: TRBV7-2
d_gene: TRBD1
CDR3nt: TGTGCCAGCAGCTTAGCGCTGACAGGGGAGGAAGAAAAACTGTTTTTT
CDR3aa: CASSLALTGEEEKLFF

j_gene: TRBJ2-1
abundance: few
v_gene: TRBV3-1
d_gene: TRBD2
CDR3nt: TGTGCCAGCAGCCCCTGGACTAGCGGTGGAGTCAATGAGCAGTTCTTC
CDR3aa: CASSPWTSGGVNEQFF

j_gene: TRBJ2-7
abundance: once
v_gene: TRBV21-1
d_gene: NA
CDR3nt: TGTGCCACTAAGTGTCTACAGGGGTTGGTCAACGAGCAGTACTTC
CDR3aa: CATKCLQGLVNEQYF

j_gene: TRBJ2-5
abundance: NA
v_gene: TRBV5-1
d_gene: TRBD1
CDR3nt: TGCGCCAGCAGCTTGGCCCCGGCCCCGACAGGGCAAGAGACCCAGTACTTC
CDR3aa: CASSLAPAPTGQETQYF

j_gene: TRBJ2-7
abundance: NA
v_gene: TRBV20-1
d_gene: TRBD1
CDR3nt: TGCAGTGCTAGAGATCCCGGGACAGTTAACTACGAGCAGTACTTC
CDR3aa: CSARDPGTVNYEQYF

j_gene: TRBJ1-2
abundance: NA
v_gene: TRBV6-2/TRBV6-3
d_gene: TRBD1
CDR3nt: TGTGCCAGCAGCGATCCCGGGACAGGGGGCGCAAATGGCTACACCTTC
CDR3aa: CASSDPGTGGANGYTF